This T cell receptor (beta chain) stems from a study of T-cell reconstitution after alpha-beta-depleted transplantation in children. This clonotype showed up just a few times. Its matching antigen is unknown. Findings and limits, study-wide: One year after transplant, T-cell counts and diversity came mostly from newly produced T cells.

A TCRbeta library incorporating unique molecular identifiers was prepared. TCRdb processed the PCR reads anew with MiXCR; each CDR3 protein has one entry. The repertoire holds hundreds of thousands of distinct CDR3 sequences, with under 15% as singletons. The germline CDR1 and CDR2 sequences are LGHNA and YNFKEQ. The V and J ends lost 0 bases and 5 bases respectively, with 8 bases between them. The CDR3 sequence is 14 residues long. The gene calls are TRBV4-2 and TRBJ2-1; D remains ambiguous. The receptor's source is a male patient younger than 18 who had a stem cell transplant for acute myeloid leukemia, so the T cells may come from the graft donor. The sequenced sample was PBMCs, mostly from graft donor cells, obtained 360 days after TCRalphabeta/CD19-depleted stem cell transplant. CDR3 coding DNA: TGTGCCAGCAGCCAAGATCCTAGGGACAATGAGCAGTTCTTC. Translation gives CASSQDPRDNEQFF.